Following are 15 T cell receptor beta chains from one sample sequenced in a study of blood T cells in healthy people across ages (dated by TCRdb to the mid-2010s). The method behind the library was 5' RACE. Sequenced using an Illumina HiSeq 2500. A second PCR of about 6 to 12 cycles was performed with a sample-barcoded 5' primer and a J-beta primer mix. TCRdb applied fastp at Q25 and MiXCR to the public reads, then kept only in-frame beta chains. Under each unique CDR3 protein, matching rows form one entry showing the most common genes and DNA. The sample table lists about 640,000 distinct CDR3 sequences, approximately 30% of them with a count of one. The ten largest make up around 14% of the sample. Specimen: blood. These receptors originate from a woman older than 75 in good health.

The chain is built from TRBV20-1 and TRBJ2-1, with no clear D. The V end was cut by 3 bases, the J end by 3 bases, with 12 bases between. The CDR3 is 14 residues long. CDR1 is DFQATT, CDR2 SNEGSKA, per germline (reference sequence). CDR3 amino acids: CSARAPGGYNEQFF. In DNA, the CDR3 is TGCAGTGCTAGGGCCCCGGGCGGCTACAATGAGCAGTTCTTC.

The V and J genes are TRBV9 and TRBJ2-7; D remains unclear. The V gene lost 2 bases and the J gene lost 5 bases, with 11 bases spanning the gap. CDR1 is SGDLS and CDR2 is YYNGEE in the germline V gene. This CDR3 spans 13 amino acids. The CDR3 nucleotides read TGTGCCAGCAGCGTCAGGCCTGGGGACGAGCAGTACTTC. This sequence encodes CASSVRPGDEQYF. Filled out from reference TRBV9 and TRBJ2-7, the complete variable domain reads DSGVTQTPKHLITATGQRVTLRCSPRSGDLSVYWYQQSLDQGLQFLIQYYNGEERAKGNILERFSAQQFPDLHSELNLSSLELGDSALYFCASSVRPGDEQYFGPGTRLTVT.

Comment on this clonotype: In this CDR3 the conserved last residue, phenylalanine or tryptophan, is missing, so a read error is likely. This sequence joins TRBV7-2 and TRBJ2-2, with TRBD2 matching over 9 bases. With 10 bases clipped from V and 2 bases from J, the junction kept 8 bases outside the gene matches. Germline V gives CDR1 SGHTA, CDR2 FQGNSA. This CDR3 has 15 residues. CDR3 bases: TGTGCCATTCAAAGCGGGGGGCTAAACACCGGGGAGCTGTTTTGT. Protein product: CAIQSGGLNTGELFC.

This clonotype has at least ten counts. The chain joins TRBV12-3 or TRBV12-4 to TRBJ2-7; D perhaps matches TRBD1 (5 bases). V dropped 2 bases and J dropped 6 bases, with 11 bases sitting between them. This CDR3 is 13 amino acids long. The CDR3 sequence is CASSLNEGAEQYF. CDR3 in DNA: TGTGCCAGCAGTTTAAATGAAGGGGCCGAGCAGTACTTC.

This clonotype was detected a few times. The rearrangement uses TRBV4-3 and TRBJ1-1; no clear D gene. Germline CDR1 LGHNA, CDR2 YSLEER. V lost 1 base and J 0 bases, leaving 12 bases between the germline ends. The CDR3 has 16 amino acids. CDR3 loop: CASSQGISGMNTEAFF. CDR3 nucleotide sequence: TGCGCCAGCAGCCAAGGAATTTCCGGAATGAACACTGAAGCTTTCTTT.

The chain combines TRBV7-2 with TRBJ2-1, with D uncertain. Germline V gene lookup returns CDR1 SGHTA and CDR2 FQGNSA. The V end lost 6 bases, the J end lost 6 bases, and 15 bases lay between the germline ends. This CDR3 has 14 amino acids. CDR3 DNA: TGTGCCAGCAGTCCGATGAGGCTGCGCAATGAGCAGTTCTTC. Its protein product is CASSPMRLRNEQFF.

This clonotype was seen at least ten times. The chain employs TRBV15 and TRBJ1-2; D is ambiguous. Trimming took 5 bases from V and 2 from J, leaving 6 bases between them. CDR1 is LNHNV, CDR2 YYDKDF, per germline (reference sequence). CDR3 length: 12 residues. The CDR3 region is CATSPANYGYTF. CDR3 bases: TGTGCCACCAGCCCAGCAAACTATGGCTACACCTTC.

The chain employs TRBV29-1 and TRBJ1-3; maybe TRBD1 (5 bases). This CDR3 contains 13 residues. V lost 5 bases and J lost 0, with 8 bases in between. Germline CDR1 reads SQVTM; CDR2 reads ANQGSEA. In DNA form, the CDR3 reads TGCAGCGTTCGAAGGGGCTCTGGAAACACCATATATTTT. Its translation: CSVRRGSGNTIYF.

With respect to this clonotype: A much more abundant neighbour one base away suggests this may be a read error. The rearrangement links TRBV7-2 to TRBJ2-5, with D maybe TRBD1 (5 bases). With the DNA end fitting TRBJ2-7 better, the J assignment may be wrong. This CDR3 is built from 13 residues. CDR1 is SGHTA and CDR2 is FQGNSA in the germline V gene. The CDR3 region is CASSPPRDSEQYF. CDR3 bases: TGTGCCAGCAGCCCGCCCCGTGACAGCGAGCAGTACTTC.

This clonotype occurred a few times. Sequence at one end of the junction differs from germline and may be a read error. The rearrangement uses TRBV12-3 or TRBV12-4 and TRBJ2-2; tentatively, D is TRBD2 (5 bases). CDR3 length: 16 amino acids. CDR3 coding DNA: TGTGCCAGCAGTTTAGATCCAGGTGGAAACACCGGGGAGCGGTTTTTT. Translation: CASSLDPGGNTGERFF.

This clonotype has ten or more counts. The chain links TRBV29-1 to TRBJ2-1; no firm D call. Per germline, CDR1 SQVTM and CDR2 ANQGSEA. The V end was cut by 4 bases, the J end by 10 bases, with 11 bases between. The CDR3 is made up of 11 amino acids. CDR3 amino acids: CSVVGIREQFF. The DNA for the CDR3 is TGCAGCGTTGTAGGTATTAGGGAGCAGTTCTTC.

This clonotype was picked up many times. The CDR3 coding sequence is TGTGCCAGCAGCCAAGATCTAGGAGCGGGGGGCGAGCAGTTCTTC. Translated, it gives CASSQDLGAGGEQFF. V usage is TRBV4-2 and J usage is TRBJ2-1; 9 nucleotides agree with TRBD2. This CDR3 has 15 amino acids. The germline gives CDR1 LGHNA, CDR2 YNFKEQ. V was pared by 0 bases and J by 10 bases, with 7 bases of the junction left unmatched.

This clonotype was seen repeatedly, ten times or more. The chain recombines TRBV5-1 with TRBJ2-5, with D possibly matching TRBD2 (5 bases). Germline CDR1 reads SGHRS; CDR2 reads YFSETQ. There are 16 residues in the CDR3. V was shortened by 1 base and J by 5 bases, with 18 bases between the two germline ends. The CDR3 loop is CASSLSLRVATETQYF. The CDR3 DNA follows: TGCGCCAGCAGCTTGAGTTTGAGGGTAGCTACCGAGACCCAGTACTTC.

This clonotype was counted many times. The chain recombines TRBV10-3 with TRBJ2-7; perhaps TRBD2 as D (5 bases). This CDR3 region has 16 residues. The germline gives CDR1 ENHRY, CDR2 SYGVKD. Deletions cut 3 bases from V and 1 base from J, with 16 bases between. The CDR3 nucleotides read TGTGCCATCAGTGACACCGGACGGGGTTCGTCCTACGAGCAGTACTTC. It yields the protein CAISDTGRGSSYEQYF.

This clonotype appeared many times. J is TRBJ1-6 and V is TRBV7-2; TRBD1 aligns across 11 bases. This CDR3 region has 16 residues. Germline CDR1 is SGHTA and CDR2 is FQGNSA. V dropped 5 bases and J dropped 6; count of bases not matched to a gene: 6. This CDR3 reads CASSPRTGGGNSPLHF. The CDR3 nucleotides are TGTGCCAGCAGCCCCAGGACAGGGGGCGGTAATTCACCCCTCCACTTT.